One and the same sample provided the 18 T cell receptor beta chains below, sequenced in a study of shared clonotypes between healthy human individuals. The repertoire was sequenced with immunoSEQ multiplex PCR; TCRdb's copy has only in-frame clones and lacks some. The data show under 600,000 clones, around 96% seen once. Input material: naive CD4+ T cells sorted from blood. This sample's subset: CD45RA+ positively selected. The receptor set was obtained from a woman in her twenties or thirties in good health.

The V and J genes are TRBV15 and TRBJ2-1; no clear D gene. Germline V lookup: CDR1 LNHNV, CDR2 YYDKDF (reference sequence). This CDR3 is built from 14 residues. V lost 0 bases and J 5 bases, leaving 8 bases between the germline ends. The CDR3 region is CATSREGVDNEQFF. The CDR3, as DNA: TGTGCCACCAGCAGAGAGGGCGTTGACAATGAGCAGTTCTTC.

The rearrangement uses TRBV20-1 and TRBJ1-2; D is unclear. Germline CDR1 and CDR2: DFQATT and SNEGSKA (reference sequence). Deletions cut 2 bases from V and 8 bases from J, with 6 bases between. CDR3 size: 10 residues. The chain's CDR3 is CSARREGYTF. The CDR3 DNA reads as TGCAGTGCTAGAAGAGAGGGCTACACCTTC.

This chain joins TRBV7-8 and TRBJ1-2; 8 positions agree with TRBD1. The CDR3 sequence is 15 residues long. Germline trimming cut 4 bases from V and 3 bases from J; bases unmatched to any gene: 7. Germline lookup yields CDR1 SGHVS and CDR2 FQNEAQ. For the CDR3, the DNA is TGTGCCAGCAGCTCGAGCCGGGACAGGCACTATGGCTACACCTTC. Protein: CASSSSRDRHYGYTF.

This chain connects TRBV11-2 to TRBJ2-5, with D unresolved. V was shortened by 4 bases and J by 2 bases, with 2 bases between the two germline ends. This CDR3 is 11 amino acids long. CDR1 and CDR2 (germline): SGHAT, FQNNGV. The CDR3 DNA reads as TGTGCCAGCAGCTCGCAAGAGACCCAGTACTTC. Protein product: CASSSQETQYF.

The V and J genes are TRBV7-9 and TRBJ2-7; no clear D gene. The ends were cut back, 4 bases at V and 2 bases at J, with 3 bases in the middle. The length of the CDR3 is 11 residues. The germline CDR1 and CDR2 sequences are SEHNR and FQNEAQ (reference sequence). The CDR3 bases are TGTGCCAGCAGCTCCCCCTACGAGCAGTACTTC. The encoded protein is CASSSPYEQYF.

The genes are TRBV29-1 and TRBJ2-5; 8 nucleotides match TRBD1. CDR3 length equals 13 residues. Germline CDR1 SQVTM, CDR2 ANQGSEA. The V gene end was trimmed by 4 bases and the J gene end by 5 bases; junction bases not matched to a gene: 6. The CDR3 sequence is CSVGGQGGETQYF. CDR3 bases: TGCAGCGTTGGCGGACAGGGTGGGGAGACCCAGTACTTC.

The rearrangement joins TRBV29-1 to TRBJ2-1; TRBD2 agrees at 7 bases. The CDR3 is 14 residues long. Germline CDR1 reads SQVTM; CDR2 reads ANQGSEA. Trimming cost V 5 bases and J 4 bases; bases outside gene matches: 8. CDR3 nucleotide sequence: TGCAGCGTTCGGTGGGAGGGCCGGTACAATGAGCAGTTCTTC. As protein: CSVRWEGRYNEQFF.

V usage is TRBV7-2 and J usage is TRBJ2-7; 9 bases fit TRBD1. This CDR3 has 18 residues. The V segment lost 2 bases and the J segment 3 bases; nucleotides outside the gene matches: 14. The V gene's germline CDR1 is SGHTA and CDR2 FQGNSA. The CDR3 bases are TGTGCCAGCAGCTTAAGTGGAACAGGGGGCCGCCAGGGCTACGAGCAGTACTTC. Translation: CASSLSGTGGRQGYEQYF.

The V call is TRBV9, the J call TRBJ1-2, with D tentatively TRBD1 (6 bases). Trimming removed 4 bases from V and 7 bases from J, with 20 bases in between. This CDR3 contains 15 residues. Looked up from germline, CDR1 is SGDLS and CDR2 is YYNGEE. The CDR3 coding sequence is TGTGCCAGCAGCTCCCGGACAGCCCTGGGGGGTGGCTACACCTTC. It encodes CASSSRTALGGGYTF.

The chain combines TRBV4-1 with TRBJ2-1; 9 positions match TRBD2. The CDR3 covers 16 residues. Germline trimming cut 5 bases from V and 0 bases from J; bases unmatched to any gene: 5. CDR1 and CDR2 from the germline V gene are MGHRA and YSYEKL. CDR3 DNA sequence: TGCGCCAGCAGCTGGGGACTAGCCAACTCCTACAATGAGCAGTTCTTC. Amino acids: CASSWGLANSYNEQFF.

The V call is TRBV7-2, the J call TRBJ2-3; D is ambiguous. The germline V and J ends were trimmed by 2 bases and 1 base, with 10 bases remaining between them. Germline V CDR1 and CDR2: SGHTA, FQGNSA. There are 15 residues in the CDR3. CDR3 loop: CASSLILVGTDTQYF. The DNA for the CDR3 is TGTGCCAGCAGCTTAATCCTAGTCGGCACAGATACGCAGTATTTT.

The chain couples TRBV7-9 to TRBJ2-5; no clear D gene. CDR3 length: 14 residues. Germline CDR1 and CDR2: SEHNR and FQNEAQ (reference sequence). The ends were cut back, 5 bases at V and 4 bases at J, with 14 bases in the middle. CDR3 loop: CASSGILGRETQYF. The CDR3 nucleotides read TGTGCCAGCAGCGGGATACTCGGACGAGAGACCCAGTACTTC.

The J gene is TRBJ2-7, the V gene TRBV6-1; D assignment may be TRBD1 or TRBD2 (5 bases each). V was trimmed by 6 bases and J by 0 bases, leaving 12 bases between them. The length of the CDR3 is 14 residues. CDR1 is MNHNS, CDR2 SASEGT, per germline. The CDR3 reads CASRPRDGSYEQYF. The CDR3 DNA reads TGTGCCAGCAGGCCCCGGGACGGCTCCTACGAGCAGTACTTC.

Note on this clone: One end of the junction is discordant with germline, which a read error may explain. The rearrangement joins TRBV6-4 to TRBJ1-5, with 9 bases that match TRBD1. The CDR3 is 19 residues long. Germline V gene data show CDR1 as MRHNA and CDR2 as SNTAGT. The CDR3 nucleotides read TGTGCCAGCAGCCGGGACAGGGCACCGTATCCGTTTAGCGATCAGCCCCAGCATTTT. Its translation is CASSRDRAPYPFSDQPQHF.

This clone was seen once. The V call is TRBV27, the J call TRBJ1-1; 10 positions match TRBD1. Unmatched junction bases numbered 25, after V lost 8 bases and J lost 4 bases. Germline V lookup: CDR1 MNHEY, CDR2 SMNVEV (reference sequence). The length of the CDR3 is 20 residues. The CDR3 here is CASVGFRRRTGGGRSTEAFF. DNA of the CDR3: TGTGCCAGCGTGGGGTTTAGGCGTCGGACAGGGGGTGGTCGGAGCACTGAAGCTTTCTTT.

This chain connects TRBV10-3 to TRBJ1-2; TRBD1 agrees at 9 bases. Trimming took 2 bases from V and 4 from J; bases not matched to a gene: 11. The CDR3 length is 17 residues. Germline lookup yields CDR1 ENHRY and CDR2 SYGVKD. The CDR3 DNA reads TGTGCCATCAGTGAGCCCTGGGACAGGGAAGATTTCTATGGCTACACCTTC. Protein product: CAISEPWDREDFYGYTF.

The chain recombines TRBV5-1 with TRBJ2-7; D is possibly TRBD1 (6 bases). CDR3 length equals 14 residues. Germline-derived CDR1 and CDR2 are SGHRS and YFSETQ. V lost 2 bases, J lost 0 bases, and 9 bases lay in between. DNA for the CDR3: TGCGCCAGCAGCTTAGGGACACTCTCCTACGAGCAGTACTTC. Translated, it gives CASSLGTLSYEQYF.

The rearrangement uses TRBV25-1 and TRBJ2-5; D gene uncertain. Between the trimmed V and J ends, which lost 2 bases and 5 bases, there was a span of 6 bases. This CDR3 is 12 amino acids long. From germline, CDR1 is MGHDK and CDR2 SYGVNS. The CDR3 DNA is TGTGCCAGCAGTGAAGTCCTGGAGACCCAGTACTTC. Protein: CASSEVLETQYF.